Shown below are 8 T cell receptor beta chains from a single sample sequenced in a study of blood T cell repertoires in COVID-19. The table came from immunoSEQ multiplex PCR; TCRdb's copy has only in-frame clones and leaves some out. Among fewer than 500,000 clones listed, around 89% were seen once. The sample taken for sequencing was peripheral blood. Source of these receptors: a woman in her thirties with acute or convalescent COVID-19.

This sequence joins TRBV27 and TRBJ2-7; 12 positions agree with TRBD1. There are 15 residues in the CDR3. Losses at the gene ends were 6 bases for V and 7 bases for J; bases not matched to a gene: 10. Per the germline V gene, CDR1 is MNHEY and CDR2 is SMNVEV (reference sequence). The CDR3 region is CASSTGTGGVGEQYF. The CDR3 DNA follows: TGTGCCAGCAGCACCGGGACAGGGGGCGTGGGTGAGCAGTACTTC.

This chain links TRBV27 with TRBJ1-4; 9 nucleotides line up with TRBD1. The V and J ends lost 4 bases and 7 bases, in that order; junction bases with no gene match: 10. CDR1 is MNHEY, CDR2 SMNVEV, per germline (reference sequence). This CDR3 has 16 amino acids. CDR3 nucleotide sequence: TGTGCCAGCAGTTCCGACTTCACAGGGGGCGGTGAAAAACTGTTTTTT. Protein product: CASSSDFTGGGEKLFF.

For this clone: It is unclear where the CDR3 begins or ends on the DNA, so no DNA is shown, and the CDR3 is as TCRdb lists it. The chain has TRBV21-1 and TRBJ2-6; the DNA was not used to check the table's D call, TRBD2. TRBV21-1 counts as a pseudogene. From its first to its last residue, the CDR3 has 19 amino acids. CDR3: CASSKAGGGVGPGANVLTF.

The chain recombines TRBV4-1 with TRBJ2-5, with D possibly being TRBD1 (7 bases). Germline lookup yields CDR1 MGHRA and CDR2 YSYEKL. There are 15 residues in the CDR3. V lost 4 bases to trimming and J lost 7 bases, with 19 bases between them. CDR3 sequence: CASSPEGQRAGTQYF. CDR3 bases: TGCGCCAGCAGCCCGGAGGGACAGAGGGCCGGGACCCAGTACTTC.

The rearrangement joins TRBV4-2 to TRBJ2-1; no clear D gene. Germline V lookup: CDR1 LGHNA, CDR2 YNFKEQ. Trimming left V 2 bases short and J 0 bases short, with 5 bases between. The CDR3 extends over 14 amino acids. The CDR3 loop is CASSQSSSYNEQFF. DNA for the CDR3: TGTGCCAGCAGCCAATCCAGCTCCTACAATGAGCAGTTCTTC.

The chain has TRBV13 and TRBJ2-5, with a possible D match to TRBD1 (6 bases). This CDR3 is built from 13 residues. The V gene lost 3 bases and the J gene lost 5 bases, with 10 bases spanning the gap. The germline V gene encodes CDR1 PRHDT and CDR2 FYEKMQ (reference sequence). The CDR3 reads CASSFWGRETQYF. In nucleotides, the CDR3 is TGTGCCAGCAGCTTTTGGGGGCGGGAGACCCAGTACTTC.

This clone appeared once. The J gene is TRBJ1-2, the V gene TRBV7-9, with no clear D. The length of the CDR3 is 14 residues. From germline, CDR1 is SEHNR and CDR2 FQNEAQ (reference sequence). V gave up 8 bases and J gave up 8 bases, with 21 bases separating them. CDR3 nucleotide sequence: TGTGCCAGCGGACCTTGGACCGGGGATTGGGGCTACACCTTC. Residues: CASGPWTGDWGYTF.

This clone has more than one count but fewer than ten. This rearrangement joins TRBV6-5 to TRBJ1-1, with a weak D call TRBD1 (5 bases). Trimming took off 4 bases at V and 10 bases at J, with 16 bases between the two ends. The germline gives CDR1 MNHEY, CDR2 SVGAGI. The CDR3 is made up of 13 amino acids. This CDR3 is CASSSGSSGGAFF. As DNA, the CDR3 is TGTGCCAGCAGTTCTGGGTCCTCGGGGGGAGCTTTCTTT.